Listed below are T cell receptor beta chains from one sample, sequenced in a study of CD8 T cells in ankylosing spondylitis. TCRdb called the 5' RACE reads again in MiXCR, with one record for every CDR3 protein. The sample holds about 280,000 distinct CDR3 sequences, about 20% seen once. The sample was blood, either unsorted or a sorted T cell fraction (not recorded which). The receptors originated from a male donor with ankylosing spondylitis or in good health (not recorded which). Each CDR3 is given with its conserved first and last residue. The D gene is left open where the match is weak. Clone size is stated in some rows and not others, as once, few, many or a class when expanded.

d_call: NA; clone_size: NA; cdr3_length: 15; v_call: TRBV28; j_call: TRBJ1-2; cdr3_nt: TGTGCCAGCAGTTCCCAGGCAGGAGCTAACTATGGCTACACCTTC; cdr3_aa: CASSSQAGANYGYTF
d_call: NA; clone_size: NA; cdr3_length: 13; v_call: TRBV2; j_call: TRBJ2-5; cdr3_nt: TGTGCCAGCTGCCCCCTCCCGGGCGAGACCCAGTACTTC; cdr3_aa: CASCPLPGETQYF
d_call: NA; clone_size: NA; cdr3_length: 14; v_call: TRBV7-8; j_call: TRBJ2-2; cdr3_nt: TGTGCCAGCAGCTTAGAAGGGAGCGCCGGGGAGCTGTTTTTT; cdr3_aa: CASSLEGSAGELFF
d_call: NA; clone_size: few; cdr3_length: 15; v_call: TRBV7-2; j_call: TRBJ1-5; cdr3_nt: TGTGCCAGCAGCTTAGACGGGACGCTAAATCAGCCCCAGCATTTT; cdr3_aa: CASSLDGTLNQPQHF
d_call: NA; clone_size: few; cdr3_length: 14; v_call: TRBV6-1; j_call: TRBJ1-6; cdr3_nt: TGTGCCAGCAGTCCCCGCTCCTATAATTCACCCCTCCACTTT; cdr3_aa: CASSPRSYNSPLHF
d_call: NA; clone_size: NA; cdr3_length: 15; v_call: TRBV7-2; j_call: TRBJ2-6; cdr3_nt: TGTGCCAGCAGCTTAGGGGGACTTGGGGCCAACGTCCTGACTTTC; cdr3_aa: CASSLGGLGANVLTF
d_call: NA; clone_size: NA; cdr3_length: 11; v_call: TRBV28; j_call: TRBJ2-3; cdr3_nt: TGTGCCAGCAGTTCAAGAAATACGCAGTATTTT; cdr3_aa: CASSSRNTQYF
d_call: NA; clone_size: few; cdr3_length: 14; v_call: TRBV3-1; j_call: TRBJ2-4; cdr3_nt: TGTGCCAGCAGCCCCCCGCACGAGCAAAACATTCAGTACTTC; cdr3_aa: CASSPPHEQNIQYF
d_call: TRBD2; clone_size: many; cdr3_length: 15; v_call: TRBV5-1; j_call: TRBJ2-2; cdr3_nt: TGCGCCAGCAGTCCAGGGACTAGCGACACCGGGGAGCTGTTTTTT; cdr3_aa: CASSPGTSDTGELFF
d_call: NA; clone_size: many; cdr3_length: 12; v_call: TRBV6-6; j_call: TRBJ2-5; cdr3_nt: TGTGCCACCTTCGGGGGAAAAGAGACCCAGTACTTC; cdr3_aa: CATFGGKETQYF
d_call: NA; clone_size: few; cdr3_length: 12; v_call: TRBV29-1; j_call: TRBJ2-1; cdr3_nt: TGCAGCGTTGCACCGGTCCCCCCTGAGCAGTTCTTC; cdr3_aa: CSVAPVPPEQFF
d_call: NA; clone_size: few; cdr3_length: 15; v_call: TRBV5-1; j_call: TRBJ2-1; cdr3_nt: TGCGCCAGCAGCTTGGAGGTCAAAGCGCGAGCGGATCTGTTCTTC; cdr3_aa: CASSLEVKARADLFF
d_call: NA; clone_size: few; cdr3_length: 15; v_call: TRBV5-1; j_call: TRBJ2-2; cdr3_nt: TGCGCCAGCAGCTTGGAAGTAGCTGGGGCCGGGGAGCTGTTTTTT; cdr3_aa: CASSLEVAGAGELFF
d_call: NA; clone_size: NA; cdr3_length: 13; v_call: TRBV10-2; j_call: TRBJ2-1; cdr3_nt: TGCGCCAGCAGTGAGACCGACCGCTTTGAGCAGTTCTTC; cdr3_aa: CASSETDRFEQFF
d_call: NA; clone_size: few; cdr3_length: 14; v_call: TRBV20-1; j_call: TRBJ2-5; cdr3_nt: TGCAGTGCGGGGGAAGTGGGTACCAAAGAGACCCAGTACTTC; cdr3_aa: CSAGEVGTKETQYF
d_call: TRBD2; clone_size: many; cdr3_length: 14; v_call: TRBV10-3; j_call: TRBJ2-3; cdr3_nt: TGTGCCATCAGCGATAGCGGGGGCACAGATACGCAGTATTTT; cdr3_aa: CAISDSGGTDTQYF
d_call: NA; clone_size: NA; cdr3_length: 17; v_call: TRBV10-3; j_call: TRBJ1-6; cdr3_nt: TGTGCCATCGGTCTTAGACCTAGTGGTCAGGGAAGTTCACCCCTCCACTTT; cdr3_aa: CAIGLRPSGQGSSPLHF
d_call: NA; clone_size: NA; cdr3_length: 15; v_call: TRBV7-8; j_call: TRBJ1-3; cdr3_nt: TGTGCCAGCAGCTTAGGTGTGGGGTTTGGAAACACCATATATTTT; cdr3_aa: CASSLGVGFGNTIYF
d_call: NA; clone_size: NA; cdr3_length: 16; v_call: TRBV12-3/TRBV12-4; j_call: TRBJ1-5; cdr3_nt: TGTGCCAGCAGTCCCTCTTCGGGTAATGGCAATCAGCCCCAGCATTTT; cdr3_aa: CASSPSSGNGNQPQHF
d_call: TRBD2; clone_size: few; cdr3_length: 13; v_call: TRBV2; j_call: TRBJ2-1; cdr3_nt: TGTGCCAGCTGGACTAGCGGGACGGATGAGCAGTTCTTC; cdr3_aa: CASWTSGTDEQFF
d_call: NA; clone_size: many; cdr3_length: 13; v_call: TRBV5-1; j_call: TRBJ1-2; cdr3_nt: TGCGCCAGCAGCCTGGGGCAGTCCTATGGCTACACCTTC; cdr3_aa: CASSLGQSYGYTF
d_call: NA; clone_size: NA; cdr3_length: 15; v_call: TRBV7-8; j_call: TRBJ2-1; cdr3_nt: TGTGCCAGCAGCTTAGCGGAGGGTCTAGGCAATGAGCAGTTCTTC; cdr3_aa: CASSLAEGLGNEQFF
d_call: NA; clone_size: few; cdr3_length: 15; v_call: TRBV12-3/TRBV12-4; j_call: TRBJ2-3; cdr3_nt: TGTGCCAGCGCTCGCGCGGCGGGGAGGACAGATACGCAGTATTTT; cdr3_aa: CASARAAGRTDTQYF
d_call: NA; clone_size: NA; cdr3_length: 15; v_call: TRBV18; j_call: TRBJ2-2; cdr3_nt: TGTGCCAGCTCGCCCAGACAGGCGAACACCGGGGAGCTGTTTTTT; cdr3_aa: CASSPRQANTGELFF
d_call: NA; clone_size: many; cdr3_length: 17; v_call: TRBV12-3/TRBV12-4; j_call: TRBJ2-3; cdr3_nt: TGTGCCAGCAGTTACCCCTCAAGCGGCATTAGCACAGATACGCAGTATTTT; cdr3_aa: CASSYPSSGISTDTQYF
d_call: NA; clone_size: few; cdr3_length: 17; v_call: TRBV12-3/TRBV12-4; j_call: TRBJ1-4; cdr3_nt: TGTGCCAGCACTAAGGGGAGGTTTACGCTACTTAATGAAAAACTGTTTTTT; cdr3_aa: CASTKGRFTLLNEKLFF
d_call: TRBD2; clone_size: NA; cdr3_length: 15; v_call: TRBV27; j_call: TRBJ2-1; cdr3_nt: TGTGCCAGCAGCCGCGGGAGTCCCTCCTACAATGAGCAGTTCTTC; cdr3_aa: CASSRGSPSYNEQFF
d_call: NA; clone_size: NA; cdr3_length: 14; v_call: TRBV3-1; j_call: TRBJ1-2; cdr3_nt: TGTGCCAGCAGCTTCCCCGGCAGGGTGGGTGGCTACACCTTC; cdr3_aa: CASSFPGRVGGYTF
d_call: TRBD2; clone_size: few; cdr3_length: 15; v_call: TRBV20-1; j_call: TRBJ2-1; cdr3_nt: TGCAGTGCTAGAGATCTGGCGGGAGGCATCAATGAGCAGTTCTTC; cdr3_aa: CSARDLAGGINEQFF
d_call: TRBD2; clone_size: NA; cdr3_length: 16; v_call: TRBV5-1; j_call: TRBJ2-5; cdr3_nt: TGCGCCAGCAGCTCAAGCGGGGGACTCGCGAATGGGGACCAGTACTTC; cdr3_aa: CASSSSGGLANGDQYF
d_call: NA; clone_size: NA; cdr3_length: 15; v_call: TRBV11-2; j_call: TRBJ1-3; cdr3_nt: TGTGCCAGCAGCTTGACCTCTTCGGCTGGAAACACCATATATTTT; cdr3_aa: CASSLTSSAGNTIYF
d_call: NA; clone_size: few; cdr3_length: 16; v_call: TRBV20-1; j_call: TRBJ1-5; cdr3_nt: TGCAGTGCTAGCGCGGGAGGAATGGGGAGCAATCAGCCCCAGCATTTT; cdr3_aa: CSASAGGMGSNQPQHF
d_call: TRBD2; clone_size: many; cdr3_length: 14; v_call: TRBV29-1; j_call: TRBJ2-5; cdr3_nt: TGCAGCGTTGAAATCCGACTAGCGGGAGGTACCCAGTACTTC; cdr3_aa: CSVEIRLAGGTQYF
d_call: TRBD1; clone_size: NA; cdr3_length: 14; v_call: TRBV20-1; j_call: TRBJ2-6; cdr3_nt: TGCAGTGCTGAAGACAGGGTGAGGGCCAACGTCCTGACTTTC; cdr3_aa: CSAEDRVRANVLTF
d_call: NA; clone_size: NA; cdr3_length: 14; v_call: TRBV6-1; j_call: TRBJ2-5; cdr3_nt: TGTGCCAGCAGCCCTGGATGGGGAGAAGAGACCCAGTACTTC; cdr3_aa: CASSPGWGEETQYF
d_call: TRBD2; clone_size: few; cdr3_length: 15; v_call: TRBV6-1; j_call: TRBJ2-1; cdr3_nt: TGTGCCAGCAGTGCGAGCGGGAGGGCCGGCAATGAGCAGTTCTTC; cdr3_aa: CASSASGRAGNEQFF
d_call: NA; clone_size: few; cdr3_length: 17; v_call: TRBV6-1; j_call: TRBJ2-5; cdr3_nt: TGTGCCAGCAGCCCTCTCGGGTCAGGCGGGTATCAAGAGACCCAGTACTTC; cdr3_aa: CASSPLGSGGYQETQYF
d_call: NA; clone_size: few; cdr3_length: 14; v_call: TRBV27; j_call: TRBJ1-5; cdr3_nt: TGTGCCAGCAGCCGCCTTTCAGGTAATCAGCCCCAGCATTTT; cdr3_aa: CASSRLSGNQPQHF
d_call: TRBD2; clone_size: many; cdr3_length: 16; v_call: TRBV5-5; j_call: TRBJ2-2; cdr3_nt: TGTGCCAGCAGCTTGTCCCCTAGCGGGGGGAACGGGGAGCTGTTTTTT; cdr3_aa: CASSLSPSGGNGELFF
d_call: TRBD2; clone_size: few; cdr3_length: 18; v_call: TRBV2; j_call: TRBJ2-3; cdr3_nt: TGTGCCAGCAGTGAAGAACTAGCGGGGCCCCTCAGCACAGATACGCAGTATTTT; cdr3_aa: CASSEELAGPLSTDTQYF
d_call: NA; clone_size: few; cdr3_length: 14; v_call: TRBV24-1; j_call: TRBJ2-1; cdr3_nt: TGTGCCACCAGTGATTCCGGGGGTGGCCATGAGCAGTTCTTC; cdr3_aa: CATSDSGGGHEQFF
d_call: TRBD2; clone_size: NA; cdr3_length: 16; v_call: TRBV2; j_call: TRBJ2-5; cdr3_nt: TGTGCCAGCAGTGGTAAAGTTACTAGCGGGAAAGAGACCCAGTACTTC; cdr3_aa: CASSGKVTSGKETQYF
d_call: TRBD2; clone_size: NA; cdr3_length: 13; v_call: TRBV9; j_call: TRBJ2-1; cdr3_nt: TGTGCCAGCAGCACCTATACGGGGGGTGTGCGGTTCTTC; cdr3_aa: CASSTYTGGVRFF
d_call: NA; clone_size: few; cdr3_length: 13; v_call: TRBV20-1; j_call: TRBJ2-2; cdr3_nt: TGCAGTGCTAGTGACAGGAACACCGGGGAGCTGTTTTTT; cdr3_aa: CSASDRNTGELFF
d_call: TRBD1; clone_size: NA; cdr3_length: 18; v_call: TRBV28; j_call: TRBJ1-5; cdr3_nt: TGTGCCAGCAGTCCGAACGCGGGGGACAGGGGGCTTAGGGAGCCCCAGCATTTT; cdr3_aa: CASSPNAGDRGLREPQHF
d_call: NA; clone_size: NA; cdr3_length: 16; v_call: TRBV20-1; j_call: TRBJ1-6; cdr3_nt: TGCAGTGCTAGAGATTCGGGGAGCTCCTATAATTCACCCCTCCACTTT; cdr3_aa: CSARDSGSSYNSPLHF
d_call: NA; clone_size: many; cdr3_length: 12; v_call: TRBV29-1; j_call: TRBJ2-1; cdr3_nt: TGCAGCGTTGTTGGGGACTACAATGAGCAGTTCTTC; cdr3_aa: CSVVGDYNEQFF
d_call: NA; clone_size: NA; cdr3_length: 12; v_call: TRBV21-1; j_call: TRBJ2-5; cdr3_nt: TGTGCCAGCAGCGGACGCCAAACCGGACCGAACTTC; cdr3_aa: CASSGRQTGPNF
d_call: TRBD1; clone_size: NA; cdr3_length: 16; v_call: TRBV5-1; j_call: TRBJ2-5; cdr3_nt: TGCGCCAGCAGCTTGGGACAGGGAAAATCACAAGAGACCCAGTACTTC; cdr3_aa: CASSLGQGKSQETQYF
d_call: NA; clone_size: NA; cdr3_length: 13; v_call: TRBV29-1; j_call: TRBJ2-2; cdr3_nt: TGCAGCGTAAGTCCCAGCAACACCGGGGAGCTGTTTTTT; cdr3_aa: CSVSPSNTGELFF
d_call: NA; clone_size: NA; cdr3_length: 13; v_call: TRBV12-3/TRBV12-4; j_call: TRBJ2-2; cdr3_nt: TGTGCCAGCAGTTTCACAGACACCGGGGAGCTGTTTTTT; cdr3_aa: CASSFTDTGELFF
d_call: NA; clone_size: few; cdr3_length: 15; v_call: TRBV27; j_call: TRBJ2-6; cdr3_nt: TGTGCCAGCAAGTCGTTAGGGGCTGGGGCCAACGTCCTGACTTTC; cdr3_aa: CASKSLGAGANVLTF
d_call: TRBD2; clone_size: few; cdr3_length: 13; v_call: TRBV5-4; j_call: TRBJ2-5; cdr3_nt: TGTGCCAGCAGCGCGGGACTAGAAGAGACCCAGTACTTC; cdr3_aa: CASSAGLEETQYF
d_call: NA; clone_size: NA; cdr3_length: 11; v_call: TRBV5-1; j_call: TRBJ2-3; cdr3_nt: TGCGCCAGCAGCAGTAAAGATACGCAGTATTTT; cdr3_aa: CASSSKDTQYF
d_call: NA; clone_size: NA; cdr3_length: 12; v_call: TRBV12-3/TRBV12-4; j_call: TRBJ2-5; cdr3_nt: TGTGCCAGCGGGGTGCGCGTAGAGACCCAGTACTTC; cdr3_aa: CASGVRVETQYF